This T cell receptor (beta chain) was sequenced during a study of blood T cell repertoires in COVID-19 (dated by TCRdb to 2019 to 2021). About the full investigation: Samples from collaborators originated in the United States, Italy and Spain and spanned both the acute and convalescent phases of COVID-19. The prospective study material was composed of cDNA or gDNA derived from T cells, B-cell-depleted T cells, or PBMCs. The sample metadata nearly always contained a de-identified subject ID, COVID-19 status, age in years and sex. The repertoires were released in a freely available public database meant as a resource for research on the immune response to SARS-CoV-2. Where available, HLA class I and class II types were taken from metadata supplied by the sample provider and were not determined by assay-based typing. Subjects who had been exposed to COVID-19, were actively infected with it, or had recovered from it provided the deeply sampled blood TCRbeta repertoires that made up the dataset. The samples were drawn from the first 160 participants of the ongoing ImmuneRACE study and from 1,254 subjects provided by 6 global collaborators.

TCRbeta CDR3 regions were amplified from genomic DNA using the immunoSEQ Assay, a bias-controlled multiplex PCR. In the authors' own workflow: The number of nucleated cells in each sample was estimated by amplification of reference gene primers within the assay. To quantify the absolute abundance of each unique TCRbeta CDR3 rearrangement, sequence reads were collapsed and filtered. For each sample, productive Simpson clonality was calculated by taking the square root of Simpson's diversity index across productive rearrangements. Here the immuneACCESS table is served through TCRdb, limited to in-frame sequences with V and J called. Missing clones are a known gap in these copies; in checked studies unresolved V genes cover under half, and the rest lacks a known reason. Clonal size and the V and J genes are those of that table, whereas D and trimming came from the DNA. Counted in this sample were more than 350,000 clones; around nine tenths of them appeared once. The ten biggest clones cover 1.4% of the sample.

Trimming leaves V shorter by 0 bases and J shorter by 2 bases, with the junction holding 6 bases beyond the gene matches. Including the terminal cysteine and phenylalanine, the CDR3 comprises 16 residues. Here the CDR3 DNA is all that survives: 48 bases in frame from base 1. CDR1 LNHNV and CDR2 YYDKDF were looked up in the germline V gene (reference sequence). General study outcomes and caveats: The quantity of clinical and demographic metadata differed by source and by participant and was supplied without curation.

For this clone: Its antigen remains unidentified. No much larger clone is present one base from it, and per-base qualities are unavailable.

Participants in the prospective study were aged about 18 to 95 years, lived in more than 20 United States geographic areas, and enrolled through a virtual design. Cohort assignment in the prospective study relied on participant-reported clinical history from a screening survey and a study questionnaire. Exposed participants had been in contact, within 2 weeks of entering the study, with a person who had a PCR-confirmed or clinician-diagnosed case of COVID-19. In the prospective study, mobile phlebotomists collected whole blood, serum and a nasopharyngeal or oropharyngeal swab from each participant. Prospective study participants could optionally give additional blood draws and questionnaires over a roughly two-month period. Prospective study blood samples were shipped either frozen or at room temperature before DNA extraction.

The specimen was PBMCs or T cells enriched from blood (not recorded which). This clonotype was sampled from a woman younger than 30 who had been exposed to COVID-19. The sequence joins TRBV15 to TRBJ1-2; TRBD1 matches 7 bases in the middle. The CDR3: CATSREGGSSNYGYTF. The bases read TGTGCCACCAGCAGAGAAGGGGGCAGCTCCAACTATGGCTACACCTTC.